This is a list of T cell receptor beta chains from one sample in a study of blood T cells in healthy people across ages. MiXCR was run by TCRdb on the 5' RACE reads, yielding one entry per CDR3 protein. The sample consists of 1.6 million or so distinct CDR3 sequences, about 31% of them appearing once. Sequenced material: blood. Source of these receptors: a woman aged 25 to 39 in good health. The CDR3 runs from the conserved cysteine through the conserved F or W.

j_call v_call cdr3_aa
TRBJ2-7 TRBV5-1 CASSLDGGVPYEQYF
TRBJ2-7 TRBV7-9 CASSLGADPYEQYF
TRBJ2-7 TRBV7-9 CASSGRDRGLEQYF
TRBJ2-2 TRBV9 CAGSVDLSGELFF
TRBJ2-5 TRBV28 CASRPGTSGTQYF
TRBJ2-5 TRBV3-1 CASSQGSNWIQETQYF
TRBJ2-1 TRBV10-3 CAISEWTGGILGYNEQFF
TRBJ2-3 TRBV20-1 CSARLAGGRKDTQYF
. TRBV20-1 CSARDGGGGVEQYF
TRBJ2-5 TRBV14 CASSQVNFYEETQYF
TRBJ2-7 TRBV5-1 CASSPGTGMNEQYF
TRBJ1-1 TRBV16 CASSQNGDTEAFF
TRBJ1-2 TRBV29-1 CSVEDWPGLYGNTF
TRBJ2-1 TRBV5-1 CASSSGRTSYNEQFF
TRBJ2-5 TRBV12-3/TRBV12-4 CASSWKGLAGLSHGETQYF
TRBJ2-2 TRBV29-1 CSVEWQNTGELFF
TRBJ1-2 TRBV5-1 CASSLDSLNYGYTF
TRBJ1-1 TRBV20-1 CSARVPDMNTEAFF
TRBJ2-7 TRBV15 CATSRRPGGVPYEQYF
TRBJ2-1 TRBV2 CASSIGQGGHNEQFF
TRBJ2-3 TRBV20-1 CSAHAGTIGDTQYF
TRBJ2-7 TRBV20-1 CSARGGLPRGEQYF
TRBJ2-1 TRBV7-2 CASSLSTYGGNEQFF
TRBJ2-1 TRBV6-1 CASSGRVAGGPHNEQFF
TRBJ2-2 TRBV10-3 CAISESGLAGTGELFF
TRBJ2-5 TRBV5-1 CASSLVGSSRGEAQYF
TRBJ2-3 TRBV6-2/TRBV6-3 CASSSIGEDTQYF
TRBJ2-1 TRBV29-1 CSVVPRDTSYNEQFF
TRBJ2-7 TRBV20-1 CSARNLAERGPYEQYF
TRBJ2-3 TRBV7-7 CASSLDKNTDTQYF